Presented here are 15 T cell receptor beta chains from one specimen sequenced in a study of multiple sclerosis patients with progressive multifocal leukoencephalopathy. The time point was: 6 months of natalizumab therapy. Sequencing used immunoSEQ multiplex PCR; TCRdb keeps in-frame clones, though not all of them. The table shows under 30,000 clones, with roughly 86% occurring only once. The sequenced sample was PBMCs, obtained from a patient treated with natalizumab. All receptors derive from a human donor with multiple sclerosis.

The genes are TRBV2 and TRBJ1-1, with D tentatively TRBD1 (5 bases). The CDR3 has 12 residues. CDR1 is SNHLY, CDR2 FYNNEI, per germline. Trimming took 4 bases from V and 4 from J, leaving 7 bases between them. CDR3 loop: CASSVRGTEAFF. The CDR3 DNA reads TGTGCCAGCAGTGTTAGGGGCACTGAAGCTTTCTTT.

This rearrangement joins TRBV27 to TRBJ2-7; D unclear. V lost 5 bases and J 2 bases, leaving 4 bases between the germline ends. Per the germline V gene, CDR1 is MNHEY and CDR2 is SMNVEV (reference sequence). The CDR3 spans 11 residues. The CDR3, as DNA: TGTGCCAGCAGTAACGCCTACGAGCAGTACTTC. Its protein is CASSNAYEQYF.

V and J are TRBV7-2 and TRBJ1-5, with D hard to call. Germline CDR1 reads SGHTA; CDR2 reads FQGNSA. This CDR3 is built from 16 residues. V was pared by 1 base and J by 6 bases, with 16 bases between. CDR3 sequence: CASSLVLGTFLQPQHF. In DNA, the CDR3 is TGTGCCAGCAGCTTAGTACTGGGTACTTTCCTTCAGCCCCAGCATTTT.

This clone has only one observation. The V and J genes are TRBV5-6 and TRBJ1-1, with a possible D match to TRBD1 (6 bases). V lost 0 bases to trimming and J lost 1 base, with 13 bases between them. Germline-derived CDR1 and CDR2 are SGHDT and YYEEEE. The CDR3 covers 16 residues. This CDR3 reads CASSLDGGRGNTEAFF. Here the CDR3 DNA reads TGTGCCAGCAGCTTGGACGGGGGGCGCGGGAACACTGAAGCTTTCTTT.

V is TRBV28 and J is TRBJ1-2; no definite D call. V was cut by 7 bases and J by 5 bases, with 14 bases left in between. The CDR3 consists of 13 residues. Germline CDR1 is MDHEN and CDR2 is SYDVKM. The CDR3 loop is CASNPHGSYGYTF. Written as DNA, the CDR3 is TGTGCCAGCAACCCTCATGGTTCATATGGCTACACCTTC.

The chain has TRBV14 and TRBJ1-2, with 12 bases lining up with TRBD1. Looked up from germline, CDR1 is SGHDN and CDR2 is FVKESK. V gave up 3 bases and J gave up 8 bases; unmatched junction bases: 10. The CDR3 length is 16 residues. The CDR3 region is CASSQGMGQGARGYTF. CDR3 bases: TGTGCCAGCAGCCAGGGCATGGGACAGGGGGCCCGGGGCTACACCTTC.

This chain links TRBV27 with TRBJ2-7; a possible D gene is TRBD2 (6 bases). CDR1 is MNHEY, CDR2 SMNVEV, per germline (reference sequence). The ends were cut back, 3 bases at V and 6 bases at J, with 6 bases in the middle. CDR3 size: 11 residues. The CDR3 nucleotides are TGTGCCAGCAGTTTGGGGGGCGAGCAGTACTTC. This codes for CASSLGGEQYF.

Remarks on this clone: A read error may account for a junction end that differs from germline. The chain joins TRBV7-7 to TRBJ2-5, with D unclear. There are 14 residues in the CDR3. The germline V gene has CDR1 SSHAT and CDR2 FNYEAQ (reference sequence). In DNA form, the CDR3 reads TGTGCTAGCAGCCGTAATTACGGGTCAGAGACCCAGTACTTC. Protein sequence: CASSRNYGSETQYF.

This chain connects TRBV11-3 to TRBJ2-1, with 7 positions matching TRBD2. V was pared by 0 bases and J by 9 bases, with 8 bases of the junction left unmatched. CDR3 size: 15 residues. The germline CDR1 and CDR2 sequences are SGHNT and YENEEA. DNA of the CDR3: TGTGCCAGCAGCTTAGACCCGGGATGGGGGGGTGAGCAGTTCTTC. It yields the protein CASSLDPGWGGEQFF. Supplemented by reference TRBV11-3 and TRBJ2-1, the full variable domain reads EAGVVQSPRYKIIEKKQPVAFWCNPISGHNTLYWYLQNLGQGPELLIRYENEEAVDDSQLPKDRFSAERLKGVDSTLKIQPAELGDSAVYLCASSLDPGWGGEQFFGPGTRLTVL.

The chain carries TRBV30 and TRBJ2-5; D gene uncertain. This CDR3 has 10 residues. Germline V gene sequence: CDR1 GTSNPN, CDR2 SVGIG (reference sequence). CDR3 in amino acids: CGVGQETQYF. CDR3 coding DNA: TGTGGGGTAGGGCAAGAGACCCAGTACTTC.

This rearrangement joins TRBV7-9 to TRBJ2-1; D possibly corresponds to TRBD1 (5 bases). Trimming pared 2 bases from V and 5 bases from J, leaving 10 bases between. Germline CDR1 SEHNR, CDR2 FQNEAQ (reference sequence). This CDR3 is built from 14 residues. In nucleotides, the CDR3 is TGTGCCAGCAGCTTAAACCCACAGGACAATGAGCAGTTCTTC. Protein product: CASSLNPQDNEQFF.

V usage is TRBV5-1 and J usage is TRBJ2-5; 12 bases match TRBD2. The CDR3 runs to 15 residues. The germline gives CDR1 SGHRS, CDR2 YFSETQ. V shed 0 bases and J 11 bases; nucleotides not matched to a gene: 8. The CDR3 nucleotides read TGCGCCAGCAGCTTGGGTTCTAGCGGGAGGGGTGAGCAGTACTTC. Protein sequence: CASSLGSSGRGEQYF.

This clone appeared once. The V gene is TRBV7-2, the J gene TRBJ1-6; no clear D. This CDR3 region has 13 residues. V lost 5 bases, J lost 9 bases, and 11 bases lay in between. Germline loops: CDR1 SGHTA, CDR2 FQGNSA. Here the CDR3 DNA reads TGTGCCAGCAGCCAGGTGGGGTCTTCACCCCTCCACTTT. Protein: CASSQVGSSPLHF.

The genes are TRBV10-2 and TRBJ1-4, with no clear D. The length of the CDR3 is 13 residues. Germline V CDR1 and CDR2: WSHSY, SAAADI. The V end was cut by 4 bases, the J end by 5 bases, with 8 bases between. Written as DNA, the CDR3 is TGCGCCAGCAGTGTAGGGCTCAATGAAAAACTGTTTTTT. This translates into CASSVGLNEKLFF.

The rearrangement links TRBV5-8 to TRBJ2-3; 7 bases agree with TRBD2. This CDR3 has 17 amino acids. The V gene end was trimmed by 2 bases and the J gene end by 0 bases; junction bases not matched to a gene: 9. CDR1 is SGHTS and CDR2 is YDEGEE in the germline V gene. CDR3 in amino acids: CASSFSGRSFSTDTQYF. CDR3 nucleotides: TGTGCCAGCAGCTTTAGCGGGCGAAGTTTTAGCACAGATACGCAGTATTTT.